This TCR beta chain comes out of a study of blood T cell repertoires in COVID-19. Study overall: The origin of the acute and convalescent COVID-19 samples was the United States, Italy and Spain. PBMCs, B-cell-depleted T cells, or T cells were the source of the cDNA or gDNA that made up the material.

Germline CDR1 and CDR2: LGHNA and YSLEER. The CDR3 is 14 residues long. The ends were cut back, 0 bases at V and 7 bases at J, with 12 bases in the middle. How the authors handled the data: Nucleated cell counts were estimated from reference gene primer amplification. TCRdb's table, derived via immunoSEQ multiplex PCR, lists solely in-frame clones and lacks some. V and J calls and clone size are given by that table; D and trimming were obtained from the DNA. The data contain 250,000 or so clones, roughly 80% of them seen just once; the ten biggest clones take up around 4.7%. Specimen: peripheral blood. V gene TRBV4-3 combines with J gene TRBJ1-1; D is possibly TRBD1 (5 bases). The clonotype originates from an older woman with acute or convalescent COVID-19. CDR3 DNA sequence: TGCGCCAGCAGCCAAGAAGGGGCGGTAGGTGAAGCTTTCTTT. This sequence encodes CASSQEGAVGEAFF.